The source of this TCR beta chain is a study of T cell repertoires in cytomegalovirus infection. Study context: The public TCR beta signatures pointed to both CMV infection and matching HLA type.

Via MiXCR, TCRdb re-called the reads, giving one row per CDR3 protein. The sample contains 490,000 or so distinct CDR3 sequences, about 11% of which appear only once. CDR1 and CDR2 from the germline V gene are LGHNT and FRNRAP. V lost 7 bases to trimming and J lost 5 bases; unmatched junction nucleotides: 12. This CDR3 is built from 15 residues. This clonotype was sampled from a human donor in good health (CMV status not recorded). Some clones in this sample may be carry-over from other donors' samples. Sequenced material: PBMCs. This sequence joins TRBV12-5 and TRBJ2-3; 7 positions agree with TRBD2. As DNA, the CDR3 is TGTGCTAGTGCCAACCGGGGGGAATTTATAGATACGCAGTATTTT. This codes for CASANRGEFIDTQYF.